This entry lists 24 T cell receptor beta chains sequenced from one sample in a study of blood T cell repertoires in COVID-19. The assay was immunoSEQ multiplex PCR, and TCRdb's table has in-frame clones only and misses some. The sample yields fewer than 150,000 clones, 65% to 90% seen once. The sample was peripheral blood. These receptors were taken from a middle-aged man with acute or convalescent COVID-19.

This rearrangement joins TRBV7-9 to TRBJ1-4, with 11 bases matching TRBD1. V was pared by 1 base and J by 8 bases, with 6 bases of the junction left unmatched. There are 16 residues in the CDR3. Germline assignment: CDR1 SEHNR and CDR2 FQNEAQ (reference sequence). CDR3 residues: CASSLVGTGGSEKLFF. The CDR3 DNA follows: TGTGCCAGCAGCTTAGTAGGGACAGGGGGAAGCGAAAAACTGTTTTTT.

The V gene is TRBV18, the J gene TRBJ1-2; 8 positions match TRBD1. CDR3 length: 17 amino acids. Looked up from germline, CDR1 is KGHSH and CDR2 is LQKENI. Germline trimming cut 3 bases from V and 0 bases from J; bases unmatched to any gene: 9. The CDR3 nucleotides read TGTGCCAGCTCACCGATAGGACAGGGAGTAGCTAACTATGGCTACACCTTC. Protein: CASSPIGQGVANYGYTF.

This clone appeared a single time. V and J are TRBV24-1 and TRBJ2-1; D unresolved. Germline assignment: CDR1 KGHDR and CDR2 SFDVKD. This CDR3 is built from 14 residues. V dropped 0 bases and J dropped 4 bases, with 6 bases sitting between them. The CDR3 here is CATSDLRWYNEQFF. The CDR3 region has the DNA TGTGCCACCAGTGATTTGCGGTGGTACAATGAGCAGTTCTTC.

The rearrangement links TRBV7-2 to TRBJ1-3; 7 bases are shared with TRBD1. CDR1 and CDR2 from the germline V gene are SGHTA and FQGNSA. CDR3 length equals 19 residues. V dropped 6 bases and J dropped 4; count of bases not matched to a gene: 21. The CDR3 here is CASSQQSGTVPVLGNTIYF. For the CDR3, the DNA is TGTGCCAGCAGTCAACAATCCGGGACAGTTCCAGTCCTGGGAAACACCATATATTTT.

The rearrangement joins TRBV5-1 to TRBJ2-2, with D tentatively TRBD2 (5 bases). CDR3 length equals 13 residues. V lost 4 bases, J lost 6 bases, and 10 bases lay in between. Germline V gene sequence: CDR1 SGHRS, CDR2 YFSETQ. In nucleotides, the CDR3 is TGCGCCAGCAGCCTAGCACCCGCCGGGGAGCTGTTTTTT. Translating gives CASSLAPAGELFF.

This clone has only a few counts. V and J are TRBV5-1 and TRBJ1-1; perhaps TRBD1 as D (5 bases). The length of the CDR3 is 16 residues. Germline assignment: CDR1 SGHRS and CDR2 YFSETQ. Trimming removed 1 base at V and 0 bases at J, with 13 bases between. In DNA, the CDR3 is TGCGCCAGCAGCTTGTTCAGGGATTCCATGAACACTGAAGCTTTCTTT. It is translated as CASSLFRDSMNTEAFF. Together with reference TRBV5-1 and TRBJ1-1, the CDR3 gives the full variable domain: KAGVTQTPRYLIKTRGQQVTLSCSPISGHRSVSWYQQTPGQGLQFLFEYFSETQRNKGNFPGRFSGRQFSNSRSEMNVSTLELGDSALYLCASSLFRDSMNTEAFFGQGTRLTVV.

The sample holds a few counts of this clone. The chain has TRBV19 and TRBJ1-2, with TRBD1 identical over 7 bases. This CDR3 has 15 amino acids. The J segment lost 4 bases and the V segment lost 4 bases, leaving 9 bases of the junction unmatched. The V gene's germline CDR1 is LNHDA and CDR2 SQIVND (reference sequence). The CDR3 protein is CASSSRDRLLYGYTF. The CDR3 nucleotides are TGTGCCAGTAGTAGCCGGGACAGACTACTCTATGGCTACACCTTC. Supplemented by reference TRBV19 and TRBJ1-2, the full variable domain reads DGGITQSPKYLFRKEGQNVTLSCEQNLNHDAMYWYRQDPGQGLRLIYYSQIVNDFQKGDIAEGYSVSREKKESFPLTVTSAQKNPTAFYLCASSSRDRLLYGYTFGSGTRLTVV.

There are a few counts of this clone. The chain combines TRBV14 with TRBJ1-2, with D uncertain. The CDR3 totals 12 residues. Germline V CDR1 and CDR2: SGHDN, FVKESK. Trimming pared 0 bases from V and 8 bases from J, leaving 7 bases between. In DNA, the CDR3 is TGTGCCAGCAGCCAAGATACGAGGGGCTACACCTTC. Protein: CASSQDTRGYTF. Full variable domain (remainder filled in from reference TRBV14 and TRBJ1-2): EAGVTQFPSHSVIEKGQTVTLRCDPISGHDNLYWYRRVMGKEIKFLLHFVKESKQDESGMPNNRFLAERTGGTYSTLKVQPAELEDSGVYFCASSQDTRGYTFGSGTRLTVV.

The gene calls are TRBV5-5 and TRBJ2-5, with TRBD1 matching 7 bases. Germline-derived CDR1 and CDR2 are SGHKS and YYEKEE (reference sequence). With V trimmed by 5 bases and J by 5 bases, 9 bases remained unmatched. The CDR3 covers 14 residues. The CDR3 loop reads CASRDRQGMETQYF. DNA for the CDR3: TGTGCCAGCAGAGACAGACAGGGAATGGAGACCCAGTACTTC.

In DNA, the CDR3 is TGTGCCAGCAGTTGGGACAGGAAGAAAGAGACCCAGTACTTC. It codes for CASSWDRKKETQYF. The rearrangement uses TRBV27 and TRBJ2-5; 8 positions match TRBD1. V trimming: 4 bases; J trimming: 3 bases; junction bases outside the gene matches: 4. CDR3 length: 14 amino acids. Germline V gene lookup returns CDR1 MNHEY and CDR2 SMNVEV (reference sequence).

This sequence joins TRBV4-2 and TRBJ2-7; 8 bases align to TRBD2. Germline lookup yields CDR1 LGHNA and CDR2 YNFKEQ. With V trimmed by 4 bases and J by 0 bases, 8 bases remained unmatched. The CDR3 covers 16 residues. In DNA, the CDR3 is TGTGCCAGCAGCCCGACTACTAGCGGTGACTCCTACGAGCAGTACTTC. Residues: CASSPTTSGDSYEQYF.

This rearrangement joins TRBV28 to TRBJ1-2; a possible D gene is TRBD1 (5 bases). The germline gives CDR1 MDHEN, CDR2 SYDVKM. This CDR3 contains 11 residues. V lost 7 bases and J 6 bases, leaving 9 bases between the germline ends. CDR3 bases: TGTGCCAGCAAGAACAGGAATGGCTACACCTTC. Its translation: CASKNRNGYTF.

This chain links TRBV24-1 with TRBJ1-2; D ambiguous. CDR1 and CDR2 from the germline V gene are KGHDR and SFDVKD. The CDR3 totals 12 residues. The V gene lost 0 bases and the J gene lost 7 bases, with 5 bases spanning the gap. The CDR3 loop reads CATSDLSLGYTF. In nucleotides, the CDR3 is TGTGCCACCAGTGATTTGTCTCTTGGCTACACCTTC.

DNA for the CDR3: TGTGCCAGCAGCGTAGGAGTTACCTACGAGCAGTACTTC. This sequence encodes CASSVGVTYEQYF. The V gene is TRBV9, the J gene TRBJ2-7; D ambiguous. V was shortened by 0 bases and J by 2 bases, with 6 bases between the two germline ends. This CDR3 has 13 residues. The germline V gene has CDR1 SGDLS and CDR2 YYNGEE.

This rearrangement joins TRBV6-5 to TRBJ2-4; D gene uncertain. The germline gives CDR1 MNHEY, CDR2 SVGAGI. This CDR3 is built from 15 residues. V lost 6 bases, J lost 2 bases, and 14 bases lay in between. Here the CDR3 reads CASSPQDMTKNIQYF. CDR3 coding DNA: TGTGCCAGCAGCCCCCAAGACATGACCAAAAACATTCAGTACTTC.

The chain recombines TRBV29-1 with TRBJ1-5; D possibly corresponds to TRBD1 (6 bases). Trimming shortened V by 4 bases and J by 3 bases, and 25 bases separated the two germline ends. There are 18 residues in the CDR3. Germline assignment: CDR1 SQVTM and CDR2 ANQGSEA. The CDR3 is CSVVGPQQGLQVNQPQHF. The CDR3, as DNA: TGCAGCGTTGTAGGTCCCCAACAGGGTTTGCAAGTCAATCAGCCCCAGCATTTT.

This clone was seen a handful of times. This sequence joins TRBV12-3 or TRBV12-4 and TRBJ2-7; 7 bases align to TRBD1. The CDR3 contains 13 residues. V lost 2 bases to trimming and J lost 5 bases; unmatched junction nucleotides: 3. The CDR3 DNA reads as TGTGCCAGCAGTTTAACGACAGGGAACGAGCAGTACTTC. Translated, it gives CASSLTTGNEQYF.

This clone was seen only a few times. The chain has TRBV7-9 and TRBJ2-7; no clear D gene. V was trimmed by 1 base and J by 3 bases, leaving 10 bases between them. This CDR3 is 14 amino acids long. Germline-derived CDR1 and CDR2 are SEHNR and FQNEAQ (reference sequence). CDR3 loop: CASSLGEVGYEQYF. CDR3 in DNA: TGTGCCAGCAGCTTAGGAGAGGTAGGCTACGAGCAGTACTTC. Full variable domain (remainder filled in from reference TRBV7-9 and TRBJ2-7): DTGVSQNPRHKITKRGQNVTFRCDPISEHNRLYWYRQTLGQGPEFLTYFQNEAQLEKSRLLSDRFSAERPKGSFSTLEIQRTEQGDSAMYLCASSLGEVGYEQYFGPGTRLTVT.

The genes are TRBV7-9 and TRBJ1-1, with D unclear. CDR1 and CDR2 (germline): SEHNR, FQNEAQ (reference sequence). The CDR3 contains 14 residues. V gave up 2 bases and J gave up 4 bases, with 11 bases separating them. This CDR3 is CASSLYQAGTEAFF. The DNA of the CDR3 is TGTGCCAGCAGCTTATATCAGGCAGGCACTGAAGCTTTCTTT.

The rearrangement joins TRBV15 to TRBJ1-6; D is uncertain. The CDR3 sequence is 12 residues long. Looked up from germline, CDR1 is LNHNV and CDR2 is YYDKDF (reference sequence). V lost 0 bases and J lost 10, with 4 bases in between. As DNA, the CDR3 is TGTGCCACCAGCAGAGAGAGGTCACCCCTCCACTTT. Translation: CATSRERSPLHF.

The chain carries TRBV7-3 and TRBJ2-2, with 8 nucleotides matching TRBD1. The CDR3 runs to 17 residues. V lost 5 bases, J lost 1 base, and 9 bases stayed unmatched. From germline, CDR1 is SGHTA and CDR2 FQGTGA. The CDR3 sequence: CASSPAGTGGNTGELFF. CDR3 nucleotides: TGTGCCAGCAGCCCAGCTGGTACAGGGGGGAACACCGGGGAGCTGTTTTTT.

The V and J genes are TRBV9 and TRBJ1-6; D not resolved. The CDR3 covers 15 residues. Germline loops: CDR1 SGDLS, CDR2 YYNGEE. V was trimmed by 8 bases and J by 0 bases, leaving 12 bases between them. The CDR3 reads CASRGGSSYNSPLHF. For the CDR3, the DNA is TGTGCCAGTAGAGGCGGGAGCTCCTATAATTCACCCCTCCACTTT.

The CDR3 nucleotides read TGCGCCAGCAGCCAAGATCGACGGACAGGGAGTCTCCACTTT. Its protein is CASSQDRRTGSLHF. The chain couples TRBV4-1 to TRBJ1-6, with 8 bases matching TRBD1. CDR1 is MGHRA and CDR2 is YSYEKL in the germline V gene. V shed 0 bases, J shed 16 bases, and the junction held 8 bases outside the gene matches. The CDR3 covers 14 residues.

Only one count was recorded for this clone. The rearrangement links TRBV5-1 to TRBJ2-1, with 10 bases fitting TRBD1. After removal of 4 bases from V and 9 bases from J, the junction contained 13 bases not matched to a gene. This CDR3 comprises 16 residues. Per germline, CDR1 SGHRS and CDR2 YFSETQ. The DNA for the CDR3 is TGCGCCAGCAGCCCGTCCGGGACAGGGGTTTTTGGTGAGCAGTTCTTC. Its protein product is CASSPSGTGVFGEQFF.